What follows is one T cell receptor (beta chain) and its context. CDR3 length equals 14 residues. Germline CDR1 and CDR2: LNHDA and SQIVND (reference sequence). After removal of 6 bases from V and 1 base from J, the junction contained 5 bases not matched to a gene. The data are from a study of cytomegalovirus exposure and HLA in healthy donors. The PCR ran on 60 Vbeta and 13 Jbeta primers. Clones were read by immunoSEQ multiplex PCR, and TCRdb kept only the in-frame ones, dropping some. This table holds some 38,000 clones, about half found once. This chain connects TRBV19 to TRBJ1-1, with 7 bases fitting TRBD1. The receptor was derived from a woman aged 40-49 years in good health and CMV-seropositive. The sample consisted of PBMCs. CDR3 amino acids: CASRQGQSNTEAFF. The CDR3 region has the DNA TGTGCCAGTAGGCAGGGACAGTCGAACACTGAAGCTTTCTTT.